A single sample is the source of the 22 T cell receptor beta chains below, sequenced in a study of cytomegalovirus exposure and HLA in healthy donors. Primers: 60 Vbeta forward and 13 Jbeta reverse. Some clones are missing from TCRdb's copy, which holds only in-frame ones; the method was immunoSEQ multiplex PCR. Altogether roughly 120,000 clones are present, around 73% being singletons, with the ten largest covering 5% to 6%. Sequenced input: PBMCs. Receptors originate from a woman between 25 and 40 years old in good health and CMV-seropositive.

The chain uses TRBV27 and TRBJ2-7; 12 positions match TRBD1. The V gene end was trimmed by 8 bases and the J gene end by 6 bases; junction bases not matched to a gene: 5. Per germline, CDR1 MNHEY and CDR2 SMNVEV (reference sequence). The CDR3 is 13 amino acids. The DNA of the CDR3 is TGTGCCAGCGGGGACAGGGGGCTAGGCGAGCAGTACTTC. Translated, it gives CASGDRGLGEQYF.

In its sample, this clone was seen a few times. The genes are TRBV2 and TRBJ2-2, with D perhaps TRBD1 (6 bases). CDR1 and CDR2 from the germline V gene are SNHLY and FYNNEI. Trimming stripped 6 bases from V and 3 bases from J, with 11 bases between. The CDR3 has 14 residues. CDR3 amino acids: CASRLKGDTGELFF. The CDR3 coding sequence is TGTGCCAGCAGGCTAAAGGGGGACACCGGGGAGCTGTTTTTT.

The J gene is TRBJ2-5, the V gene TRBV29-1; D is possibly TRBD2 (7 bases). V was clipped by 4 bases and J by 5 bases, with 14 bases between them. CDR3 length: 13 residues. Germline CDR1 is SQVTM and CDR2 is ANQGSEA. DNA for the CDR3: TGCAGCGTTGGGGTGGGGGGGCTGGAGACCCAGTACTTC. Amino acids: CSVGVGGLETQYF. The variable domain in full, completed from reference TRBV29-1 and TRBJ2-5, reads SAVISQKPSRDICQRGTSLTIQCQVDSQVTMMFWYRQQPGQSLTLIATANQGSEATYESGFVIDKFPISRPNLTFSTLTVSNMSPEDSSIYLCSVGVGGLETQYFGPGTRLLVL.

The sample holds one count of this clone. This chain joins TRBV15 and TRBJ1-1; D unresolved. The germline CDR1 and CDR2 sequences are LNHNV and YYDKDF (reference sequence). V lost 2 bases, J lost 3 bases, and 10 bases lay in between. This CDR3 spans 14 amino acids. The CDR3 sequence: CATSRRSLDTEAFF. The CDR3 DNA is TGTGCCACCAGCAGACGGTCTTTGGACACTGAAGCTTTCTTT.

The chain recombines TRBV7-2 with TRBJ2-1, with D unclear. Germline CDR1 reads SGHTA; CDR2 reads FQGNSA. CDR3 size: 13 residues. V was pared by 1 base and J by 7 bases, with 8 bases between. The CDR3 is CASSLVRDNEQFF. Here the CDR3 DNA reads TGTGCCAGCAGCTTAGTGAGAGATAATGAGCAGTTCTTC.

The chain recombines TRBV30 with TRBJ2-4; TRBD1 matches at 8 bases. CDR1 and CDR2 (germline): GTSNPN, SVGIG (reference sequence). With V trimmed by 0 bases and J by 5 bases, 3 bases remained unmatched. The CDR3 contains 14 residues. CDR3 sequence (DNA): TGTGCCTGGAGTGTAGCAGGGGGCCAAAACATTCAGTACTTC. This gives the protein CAWSVAGGQNIQYF.

This clone showed up just a few times. The V and J genes are TRBV10-3 and TRBJ1-2, with 7 nucleotides matching TRBD1. The trim removed 5 bases at V and 10 bases at J, leaving 10 bases unmatched. The CDR3 is made up of 13 amino acids. Germline lookup yields CDR1 ENHRY and CDR2 SYGVKD. CDR3 coding DNA: TGTGCCATCAGTCGGACAGGAAATTTCGACTACACCTTC. Translated, it gives CAISRTGNFDYTF.

The J gene is TRBJ2-7, the V gene TRBV5-1; D is possibly TRBD1 (6 bases). This CDR3 spans 15 amino acids. Germline V gives CDR1 SGHRS, CDR2 YFSETQ. V was pared by 0 bases and J by 4 bases, with 14 bases between. The CDR3 protein is CASSLAQGITYEQYF. CDR3 bases: TGCGCCAGCAGCTTGGCCCAGGGGATTACGTACGAGCAGTACTTC.

This clone has just a few counts. The chain carries TRBV6-1 and TRBJ2-1; D possibly corresponds to TRBD2 (5 bases). The CDR3 has 15 residues. V was cut by 4 bases and J by 0 bases, with 10 bases left in between. Germline V gene data show CDR1 as MNHNS and CDR2 as SASEGT. The CDR3 loop is CASSVEGSSYNEQFF. The CDR3 nucleotides read TGTGCCAGCAGTGTCGAAGGGAGCTCCTACAATGAGCAGTTCTTC.

J is TRBJ2-7 and V is TRBV7-9, with D perhaps TRBD2 (6 bases). The CDR3 contains 15 residues. Germline-derived CDR1 and CDR2 are SEHNR and FQNEAQ (reference sequence). The V gene lost 4 bases and the J gene lost 2 bases, with 15 bases spanning the gap. The CDR3, as DNA: TGTGCCAGCAGCTCCCCGGGGACTGGCACCTACGAGCAGTACTTC. The encoded protein is CASSSPGTGTYEQYF.

This clone turned up a few times. V usage is TRBV5-1 and J usage is TRBJ1-2; 8 bases map to TRBD1. The CDR3 loop spans 18 amino acids. Trimming at V came to 0 bases and at J to 2 bases, leaving 12 bases not matched to a gene. Germline V gene data show CDR1 as SGHRS and CDR2 as YFSETQ. This CDR3 reads CASSLVAGGNVLNYGYTF. CDR3 bases: TGCGCCAGCAGCTTGGTGGCAGGGGGCAACGTATTGAACTATGGCTACACCTTC.

The chain combines TRBV7-8 with TRBJ1-5; 7 bases map to TRBD1. The CDR3 loop spans 16 amino acids. Germline CDR1 is SGHVS and CDR2 is FQNEAQ. Trimming cost V 1 base and J 3 bases; bases outside gene matches: 6. The CDR3 DNA reads as TGTGCCAGCAGCTTAGATGACAGGGCGGCCAATCAGCCCCAGCATTTT. Translating it yields CASSLDDRAANQPQHF.

This clone has just one count. The rearrangement links TRBV18 to TRBJ1-4; 8 nucleotides align to TRBD1. After removal of 2 bases from V and 7 bases from J, the junction contained 6 bases not matched to a gene. Germline loops: CDR1 KGHSH, CDR2 LQKENI. The CDR3 contains 15 residues. CDR3 sequence: CASSPLWQGAEKLFF. CDR3 nucleotides: TGTGCCAGCTCACCATTATGGCAGGGGGCTGAAAAACTGTTTTTT. The complete variable domain, with remaining parts taken from reference TRBV18 and TRBJ1-4, reads NAGVMQNPRHLVRRRGQEARLRCSPMKGHSHVYWYRQLPEEGLKFMVYLQKENIIDESGMPKERFSAEFPKEGPSILRIQQVVRGDSAAYFCASSPLWQGAEKLFFGSGTQLSVL.

The CDR3 bases are TGTGCCAGCACCCCTGGCGGGGCAGTAGACTACGAGCAGTACTTC. Translation: CASTPGGAVDYEQYF. V usage is TRBV6-5 and J usage is TRBJ2-5, with D maybe TRBD2 (6 bases). The DNA end is a closer match to TRBJ2-7, so the J assignment may be wrong. The CDR3 consists of 15 residues. Germline CDR1 MNHEY, CDR2 SVGAGI.

The chain uses TRBV4-2 and TRBJ1-2; the D gene is possibly TRBD1 (5 bases). Germline CDR1 LGHNA, CDR2 YNFKEQ. The CDR3 length is 12 residues. Trimming took 6 bases from V and 0 from J, leaving 5 bases between them. CDR3 in DNA: TGTGCCAGCAGGGGGCCTAACTATGGCTACACCTTC. This codes for CASRGPNYGYTF.

The chain combines TRBV7-8 with TRBJ2-1; 9 bases are shared with TRBD1. Germline V lookup: CDR1 SGHVS, CDR2 FQNEAQ. V lost 5 bases to trimming and J lost 6 bases; unmatched junction nucleotides: 14. The CDR3 runs to 17 residues. The CDR3 region is CASSPYYRDRAPNEQFF. The CDR3 nucleotides read TGTGCCAGCAGCCCCTATTACCGGGACAGGGCCCCCAATGAGCAGTTCTTC.

V gene TRBV6-1 combines with J gene TRBJ2-7, with 13 bases that match TRBD2. V lost 10 bases, J lost 3 bases, and 3 bases stayed unmatched. The CDR3 runs to 13 residues. Germline V lookup: CDR1 MNHNS, CDR2 SASEGT. Here the CDR3 DNA reads TGTGCCACCCGGACTAGCGGGAGCTACGAGCAGTACTTC. It encodes CATRTSGSYEQYF.

The rearrangement links TRBV2 to TRBJ2-1; 7 positions match TRBD2. The ends lost 2 bases at V and 3 bases at J; junction bases unmatched: 10. This CDR3 region has 17 residues. Germline CDR1 is SNHLY and CDR2 is FYNNEI. CDR3 nucleotide sequence: TGTGCCAGCAGTGAATCCCGAGGGCGGGGGAGCTACAATGAGCAGTTCTTC. Protein: CASSESRGRGSYNEQFF.

As DNA, the CDR3 is TGCGCCAGCAGCCAAGATAGCGCGCGGGACAGATCGGGGCAGTTCTTC. Its protein is CASSQDSARDRSGQFF. The rearrangement links TRBV4-1 to TRBJ2-1; TRBD1 is a possible D gene (7 bases). The CDR3 sequence is 16 residues long. Trimming stripped 0 bases from V and 12 bases from J, with 21 bases between. Per the germline V gene, CDR1 is MGHRA and CDR2 is YSYEKL.

V and J are TRBV5-1 and TRBJ2-7, with 10 bases aligning to TRBD2. Trimming cost V 3 bases and J 7 bases; bases outside gene matches: 10. The CDR3 sequence is 15 residues long. Germline lookup yields CDR1 SGHRS and CDR2 YFSETQ. The CDR3 protein is CASSSQLAGMGEQYF. DNA of the CDR3: TGCGCCAGCAGCTCACAACTAGCGGGAATGGGGGAGCAGTACTTC.

The CDR3 sequence: CASSLNPSGSGEQYF. The DNA of the CDR3 is TGTGCCAGCAGCTTAAACCCTAGCGGATCCGGCGAGCAGTACTTC. The chain joins TRBV7-3 to TRBJ2-5; 7 bases match TRBD2. The J call may not be correct, given that the DNA end is closer to TRBJ2-7. Per germline, CDR1 SGHTA and CDR2 FQGTGA. CDR3 length: 15 amino acids.

The J gene is TRBJ2-1, the V gene TRBV5-1, with D tentatively TRBD2 (5 bases). Germline lookup yields CDR1 SGHRS and CDR2 YFSETQ. This CDR3 spans 17 amino acids. Deletions cut 4 bases from V and 0 bases from J, with 17 bases between. CDR3 region: CASSPLEAGSSYNEQFF. The CDR3 DNA reads as TGCGCCAGCAGCCCCCTAGAGGCGGGTAGCTCCTACAATGAGCAGTTCTTC.